This T cell receptor (beta chain) emerged from a study of T cells in localized non-small cell lung cancer. Study results and caveats: The appearance of a median approximately 57 of the top 100 tumor clones was seen in adjacent lung. Analysis by sequencing included only one tumor region, so heterogeneity remains possible. Longer overall survival was associated with a higher density of T cells in the blood. Measurement of T cell clonality placed uninvolved adjacent lung highest, above the level in tumor.

TCRdb's table, derived via immunoSEQ multiplex PCR, lists solely in-frame clones and lacks some. This table holds about 59,000 clones, 80% to 95% found once. The CDR3 is made up of 16 amino acids. From germline, CDR1 is LNHDA and CDR2 SQIVND (reference sequence). V was clipped by 3 bases and J by 6 bases; unmatched bases: 10. Points on this clone: Its antigen is as yet unknown.

The clonotype was recovered from a man between 40 and 75 years old with stage I lung adenocarcinoma. The sequencing here drew on peripheral blood, taken before any cancer treatment. The chain carries TRBV19 and TRBJ2-3; 9 nucleotides line up with TRBD1. The CDR3 nucleotides read TGTGCCAGTAGTATTCGGGGACAGGGTCTTTTTGATACGCAGTATTTT. Encoded protein: CASSIRGQGLFDTQYF.